What follows are 18 T cell receptor beta chains derived from one specimen sequenced in a study of shared clonotypes between healthy human individuals. Profiled with immunoSEQ multiplex PCR; TCRdb holds only in-frame clones, not every one. The table records around 2.5 million clones, over 85% of them present only once. The sequenced material came from naive CD4+ T cells from PBMCs. The subset here: CD45RA+ positively selected. These receptor sequences come from a young man in good health. Some clones in this sample may be carry-over from other donors' samples.

This chain uses TRBV11-3 with TRBJ2-3; 9 bases are a match to TRBD2. Germline V gives CDR1 SGHNT, CDR2 YENEEA. CDR3 length: 17 residues. V was pared by 3 bases and J by 2 bases, with 9 bases of the junction left unmatched. CDR3 residues: CASSFSIAGEDTDTQYF. Here the CDR3 DNA reads TGTGCCAGCAGCTTCTCCATAGCGGGAGAGGACACAGATACGCAGTATTTT.

CDR3 protein: CASSFGLADSYEQYF. The DNA of the CDR3 is TGTGCCAGCAGCTTCGGCCTAGCGGACTCCTACGAGCAGTACTTC. This rearrangement joins TRBV28 to TRBJ2-7; 7 bases fit TRBD2. The junction had 8 bases not matched to a gene; V was cut back by 6 bases and J by 0 bases. CDR3 length: 15 residues. In germline, CDR1 is MDHEN, CDR2 SYDVKM.

In its sample, this clone was seen once. The chain recombines TRBV18 with TRBJ1-1, with TRBD1 matching over 7 bases. The CDR3 length is 15 residues. The V and J ends lost 6 bases and 0 bases, in that order; junction bases with no gene match: 7. Germline V CDR1 and CDR2: KGHSH, LQKENI. The CDR3 bases are TGTGCCAGCTCGCCGACAGGGACGATGAACACTGAAGCTTTCTTT. Its translation: CASSPTGTMNTEAFF.

The chain recombines TRBV4-1 with TRBJ1-2; 7 nucleotides line up with TRBD1. Germline V gene data show CDR1 as MGHRA and CDR2 as YSYEKL. The CDR3 extends over 15 amino acids. Losses at the gene ends were 1 base for V and 5 bases for J; bases not matched to a gene: 7. The CDR3 DNA sequence: TGCGCCAGCAGCCAAGGGCGGGGACAGCCGTATGGCTACACCTTC. Protein product: CASSQGRGQPYGYTF.

This rearrangement joins TRBV7-2 to TRBJ1-2; no clear D. This CDR3 is built from 16 residues. V lost 5 bases and J 5 bases, leaving 21 bases between the germline ends. CDR1 SGHTA and CDR2 FQGNSA come from the germline V gene. This CDR3 is CASSLRSLGSGYGYTF. As DNA, the CDR3 is TGTGCCAGCAGCCTCCGATCTTTGGGTTCGGGGTATGGCTACACCTTC.

The chain is built from TRBV5-1 and TRBJ2-7; 7 bases match TRBD1. The trim removed 5 bases at V and 5 bases at J, leaving 10 bases unmatched. CDR1 is SGHRS and CDR2 is YFSETQ in the germline V gene. The CDR3 extends over 14 amino acids. The CDR3 nucleotides are TGCGCCAGCAGTGAACAGGGGCGGTTCGACGAGCAGTACTTC. Its protein product is CASSEQGRFDEQYF. The variable domain in full, with the rest retrieved from reference TRBV5-1 and TRBJ2-7, is KAGVTQTPRYLIKTRGQQVTLSCSPISGHRSVSWYQQTPGQGLQFLFEYFSETQRNKGNFPGRFSGRQFSNSRSEMNVSTLELGDSALYLCASSEQGRFDEQYFGPGTRLTVT.

This chain uses TRBV10-3 with TRBJ2-1, with 8 bases that match TRBD2. Losses at the gene ends were 7 bases for V and 3 bases for J; bases not matched to a gene: 5. The CDR3 runs to 14 residues. Germline V lookup: CDR1 ENHRY, CDR2 SYGVKD. The chain's CDR3 is CAITRAGDYNEQFF. In nucleotides, the CDR3 is TGTGCCATCACACGAGCGGGGGACTACAATGAGCAGTTCTTC.

V and J are TRBV19 and TRBJ2-5; D is perhaps TRBD1 (6 bases). V was cut by 3 bases and J by 1 base, with 9 bases left in between. Germline CDR1 and CDR2: LNHDA and SQIVND (reference sequence). The CDR3 consists of 14 residues. CDR3 sequence reads: CASSMQGTQETQYF. CDR3 nucleotide sequence: TGTGCCAGTAGTATGCAGGGGACCCAAGAGACCCAGTACTTC.

The rearrangement links TRBV29-1 to TRBJ2-3, with a weak D call TRBD1 (5 bases). The germline V gene encodes CDR1 SQVTM and CDR2 ANQGSEA. The V end lost 4 bases, the J end lost 2 bases, and 13 bases lay between the germline ends. This CDR3 is 14 amino acids long. CDR3 in DNA: TGCAGCGTTGTGGGGCGGCTTCTCACAGATACGCAGTATTTT. Translating gives CSVVGRLLTDTQYF.

In this sample, this clone turned up a few times. CDR3 nucleotide sequence: TGTGCCAGCAGTAAGGGTCCTGACTATGGCTACACCTTC. It is translated as CASSKGPDYGYTF. The chain joins TRBV27 to TRBJ1-2; D remains unclear. The CDR3 contains 13 residues. The germline V gene encodes CDR1 MNHEY and CDR2 SMNVEV (reference sequence). Trimming took off 5 bases at V and 3 bases at J, with 10 bases between the two ends.

The genes are TRBV13 and TRBJ1-1, with unresolved D. Germline V gene data show CDR1 as PRHDT and CDR2 as FYEKMQ (reference sequence). The CDR3 consists of 16 residues. Trimming took 5 bases from V and 2 from J, leaving 18 bases between them. The CDR3 spells CASSAREWWGNTEAFF. For the CDR3, the DNA is TGTGCCAGCAGCGCTCGGGAATGGTGGGGTAACACTGAAGCTTTCTTT.

This chain uses TRBV15 with TRBJ2-7; maybe TRBD1 (6 bases). This CDR3 region has 16 residues. Germline-derived CDR1 and CDR2 are LNHNV and YYDKDF (reference sequence). V was cut by 5 bases and J by 2 bases, with 19 bases left in between. The CDR3 here is CATSVGVGQGPYEQYF. The CDR3 region has the DNA TGTGCCACCAGCGTGGGGGTCGGGCAGGGGCCCTACGAGCAGTACTTC. Drawing the rest from reference TRBV15 and TRBJ2-7, the complete variable domain is DAMVIQNPRYQVTQFGKPVTLSCSQTLNHNVMYWYQQKSSQAPKLLFHYYDKDFNNEADTPDNFQSRRPNTSFCFLDIRSPGLGDTAMYLCATSVGVGQGPYEQYFGPGTRLTVT.

The chain combines TRBV5-1 with TRBJ2-3; 9 positions match TRBD1. V gave up 4 bases and J gave up 5 bases; unmatched junction bases: 8. The germline V gene has CDR1 SGHRS and CDR2 YFSETQ. The CDR3 length is 15 residues. CDR3 residues: CASSITGTGQDTQYF. The CDR3 DNA reads TGCGCCAGCAGCATCACCGGGACAGGGCAAGATACGCAGTATTTT.

This chain connects TRBV11-2 to TRBJ2-7; 10 bases fit TRBD2. The CDR3 has 15 amino acids. CDR1 is SGHAT and CDR2 is FQNNGV in the germline V gene. The junction had 4 bases not matched to a gene; V was cut back by 2 bases and J by 3 bases. The CDR3 DNA reads TGTGCCAGCAGCTTAAGTAGCGGGAGGTTCTACGAGCAGTACTTC. The encoded protein is CASSLSSGRFYEQYF.

This clone was found once. The chain uses TRBV19 and TRBJ1-3; D is undetermined. V lost 7 bases to trimming and J lost 0 bases, with 13 bases between them. Germline V CDR1 and CDR2: LNHDA, SQIVND (reference sequence). This CDR3 has 15 amino acids. The CDR3 here is CASTRTESSGNTIYF. CDR3 sequence (DNA): TGTGCCAGTACCAGGACGGAAAGCTCTGGAAACACCATATATTTT.

V gene TRBV4-1 combines with J gene TRBJ1-1; D may be TRBD1 (5 bases). The ends were cut back, 1 base at V and 6 bases at J, with 15 bases in the middle. The CDR3 totals 15 residues. Looked up from germline, CDR1 is MGHRA and CDR2 is YSYEKL. CDR3 in amino acids: CASSQVGRGMAEAFF. CDR3 DNA sequence: TGCGCCAGCAGCCAAGTCGGACGGGGCATGGCTGAAGCTTTCTTT.

The chain has TRBV7-6 and TRBJ2-1; 7 bases are a match to TRBD1. Trimming removed 1 base from V and 6 bases from J; junction bases left unmatched: 12. The germline V gene encodes CDR1 SGHVS and CDR2 FNYEAQ. CDR3 length: 17 amino acids. The CDR3 DNA is TGTGCCAGCAGCTTAGTTGGTCCGACAGGGTCGGGCAATGAGCAGTTCTTC. This codes for CASSLVGPTGSGNEQFF.

J is TRBJ2-5 and V is TRBV29-1; D is undetermined. The J call could be wrong; TRBJ2-7 is a better fit for the DNA end. CDR3 length equals 14 residues. Germline values: CDR1 SQVTM, CDR2 ANQGSEA. Here the CDR3 reads CSVAPRLGQHEQYF. CDR3 DNA: TGCAGCGTTGCCCCTCGCCTAGGGCAACACGAGCAGTACTTC.